This TCR beta chain was recovered during a study of blood T cell repertoires in COVID-19. Turning to the study itself: T cells, B-cell-depleted T cells, or PBMCs supplied cDNA or gDNA.

After removal of 2 bases from V and 3 bases from J, the junction contained 15 bases not matched to a gene. The length of the CDR3 is 19 residues. Germline CDR1 and CDR2: SGHAT and FQNNGV. Repertoires were generated with immunoSEQ multiplex PCR, while TCRdb's copy carries only in-frame clones and drops some. The table lists 290,000 or so clones, around 87% of them singletons. Sequencing used peripheral blood. The rearrangement joins TRBV11-2 to TRBJ2-3, with 9 bases lining up with TRBD2. The receptor was derived from a man aged 65-85 years with acute or convalescent COVID-19. The CDR3 coding sequence is TGTGCCAGCAGCTTAACTAGGTCGTATGGCGGGGGGGGAACAGATACGCAGTATTTT. The encoded protein is CASSLTRSYGGGGTDTQYF. Based on the CDR3 plus reference TRBV11-2 and TRBJ2-3, the full variable domain is EAGVAQSPRYKIIEKRQSVAFWCNPISGHATLYWYQQILGQGPKLLIQFQNNGVVDDSQLPKDRFSAERLKGVDSTLKIQPAKLEDSAVYLCASSLTRSYGGGGTDTQYFGPGTRLTVL.